Below are 10 T cell receptor beta chains sequenced from a single sample in a study of shared clonotypes between healthy human individuals. Data came from immunoSEQ multiplex PCR; TCRdb stores just in-frame clones and leaves some out. The sample includes around 2,000,000 clones, about 95% seen only once; the top ten take roughly 0.13%. Sequencing used naive CD4+ T cells sorted from blood. The subset here: CD45RA+ positively selected. Receptors originate from a man between 18 and 35 years old in good health.

The chain employs TRBV9 and TRBJ2-7, with D hard to call. Trimming cost V 7 bases and J 5 bases, with 25 bases left between them. This CDR3 is 16 amino acids long. In germline, CDR1 is SGDLS, CDR2 YYNGEE. This CDR3 is CASGQASSLQLDEQYF. The CDR3 DNA follows: TGTGCCAGCGGTCAGGCCTCGAGTTTACAACTGGACGAGCAGTACTTC.

This clone has just one count. The chain uses TRBV10-3 and TRBJ1-6, with 8 bases fitting TRBD1. The CDR3 contains 15 residues. Unmatched junction bases numbered 5, after V lost 10 bases and J lost 0 bases. The germline V gene has CDR1 ENHRY and CDR2 SYGVKD. For the CDR3, the DNA is TGTGCCAGCGGACAGGGCAACTCCTATAATTCACCCCTCCACTTT. Translation: CASGQGNSYNSPLHF.

In this sample, this clone turned up once. This sequence joins TRBV10-2 and TRBJ2-1, with a possible D match to TRBD2 (6 bases). V lost 6 bases and J lost 9, with 9 bases in between. The V gene's germline CDR1 is WSHSY and CDR2 SAAADI. The CDR3 has 11 amino acids. The CDR3 is CASRLAVEQFF. The CDR3 bases are TGCGCCAGCAGGTTAGCGGTTGAGCAGTTCTTC.

This clone occurred once. V and J are TRBV4-3 and TRBJ2-1; D not resolved. With 0 bases removed from V and 4 bases from J, the gap between germline ends came to 13 bases. Germline V CDR1 and CDR2: LGHNA, YSLEER. The CDR3 runs to 16 residues. Here the CDR3 reads CASSQEATSLYNEQFF. CDR3 coding DNA: TGCGCCAGCAGCCAAGAAGCCACCTCCCTTTACAATGAGCAGTTCTTC.

The chain couples TRBV6-1 to TRBJ2-7, with a tentative D call TRBD1 (5 bases). Germline V gives CDR1 MNHNS, CDR2 SASEGT. The CDR3 sequence is 12 residues long. Trimming took 8 bases from V and 5 from J, leaving 13 bases between them. The CDR3 coding sequence is TGTGCCAGCCCCTCAGGGTACAACGAGCAGTACTTC. Translated, it gives CASPSGYNEQYF.

This rearrangement joins TRBV25-1 to TRBJ1-2, with no clear D. Germline assignment: CDR1 MGHDK and CDR2 SYGVNS. The CDR3 sequence is 13 residues long. Between the trimmed V and J ends, which lost 2 bases and 8 bases, there was a span of 12 bases. CDR3 DNA: TGTGCCAGCAGTGAAGCCGGTACAAGCGGCTACACCTTC. As protein: CASSEAGTSGYTF.

This chain joins TRBV18 and TRBJ2-1, with D perhaps matching TRBD2 (6 bases). CDR1 is KGHSH, CDR2 LQKENI, per germline. The CDR3 spans 12 residues. V lost 4 bases, J lost 8 bases, and 9 bases lay in between. The CDR3 DNA sequence: TGTGCCAGCTCACTGAGCGGGTATGAGCAGTTCTTC. Protein: CASSLSGYEQFF.

This chain links TRBV28 with TRBJ1-2, with D uncertain. CDR1 MDHEN and CDR2 SYDVKM come from the germline V gene. CDR3 length: 12 residues. V shed 10 bases and J shed 2 bases, with 11 bases lying between them. DNA of the CDR3: TGTGCCATTTTATCGGGGAACTATGGCTACACCTTC. Encoded protein: CAILSGNYGYTF.

The V and J genes are TRBV5-1 and TRBJ1-6; the match to TRBD1 covers 10 bases. Germline CDR1 is SGHRS and CDR2 is YFSETQ. There are 15 residues in the CDR3. The V segment lost 3 bases and the J segment 7 bases; nucleotides outside the gene matches: 4. The CDR3 DNA follows: TGCGCCAGCAGCTCCCGACAGGGGGCCAATTCACCCCTCCACTTT. Protein: CASSSRQGANSPLHF.

V usage is TRBV19 and J usage is TRBJ2-2; 9 nucleotides line up with TRBD2. This CDR3 contains 17 residues. Germline loops: CDR1 LNHDA, CDR2 SQIVND (reference sequence). After removal of 3 bases from V and 6 bases from J, the junction contained 11 bases not matched to a gene. CDR3 nucleotides: TGTGCCAGTAGTATGGGAAATAGCGGGAGTTCCGCCGGGGAGCTGTTTTTT. Its translation: CASSMGNSGSSAGELFF.